This T cell receptor (beta chain) was captured by sequencing in a study of early T cells in non-severe SARS-CoV-2 infection (dated by TCRdb to about 2021). Some background on the complete study: TCR sequencing used bulk RNA from unsorted whole blood, so alpha and beta chains could not be paired. On the study overall, not on this receptor specifically: VDJdb matching was skewed toward anti-spike CD8 responses and likely underestimated virus-specific expansions, missing private and CD4 specificities.

At least ten counts were recorded for this clonotype. Its recognized antigen is unknown. No per-base quality is available; no much larger clone lies one base away. This was a case-control study nested in a cohort of healthcare workers in London, UK, who had nasopharyngeal swab PCR tests and blood samples taken every week. Healthcare workers were recruited between 23 and 31 March 2020, during the week of the UK lockdown, and were followed weekly for up to roughly 16 weeks. The germline V gene encodes CDR1 MNHEY and CDR2 SVGAGI. The CDR3 covers 14 residues, taking in both the cysteine and the phenylalanine. Kept here is only the CDR3 DNA, which spans 42 bases and is read in frame from base 1. Trimming leaves V shorter by 5 bases and J shorter by 3 bases, with the junction holding 3 bases beyond the gene matches. The method was 5' RACE. Sequencing took place on a NextSeq 500. In the TCR library protocol, unique molecular identifiers were attached to individual cDNA molecules to correct for PCR bias and sequencing error. TCR alpha and beta chains were both sequenced, and the abundances of alpha and beta sequences in each sample were closely correlated with each other. Per the source publication's procedure: Decombinator V4 was used to annotate TCR sequences for V gene, J gene and CDR3. Expanded TCRs were defined as changing significantly between any two time points under a Poisson model with p below 0.0001. TCR abundances were normalised to the total number of TCRs sequenced per sample and were expressed as counts per million. TRAV1-2 paired with TRAJ12, TRAJ20 or TRAJ33 defined MAIT TCRs, while TRAV10 paired with TRAJ18 defined iNKT TCRs. VDJdb, accessed 1 November 2021, was searched for CMV, EBV and SARS-CoV-2 annotated TCRs, with TCRs annotated for multiple antigens excluded. In-frame beta chains were kept once TCRdb had trimmed the public reads at Q25 with fastp and called clones with MiXCR. Identical CDR3 proteins give one entry, which carries the most common genes and DNA. TCRdb's processing, not the authors' own work, is the source of the V and J calls. The sample contains under 20,000 distinct CDR3 sequences, approximately 6.1% of them found a single time. Approximately 6% of the sample comes from the top ten.

The chain is assembled from TRBV6-5 and TRBJ2-2; 7 bases in the junction line up with TRBD2. The sample was whole blood. This TCR came from an adult who was a healthcare worker with PCR-confirmed SARS-CoV-2 infection or an uninfected control (not recorded which). In nucleotide form, the sequence is TGTGCCAGCAGTCTTAGCGGGTACACCGGGGAGCTGTTTTTT. This codes for CASSLSGYTGELFF.